What follows are 12 T cell receptor beta chains derived from one specimen sequenced in a study of CXCR3-negative and CXCR3-positive naive CD8 T cells. Study-wide findings and caveats: For CXCR3-positive naive cells, TRB CDR3s were more hydrophobic than those of CXCR3-negative naive cells.

Researchers prepared the TRB cDNA libraries using 5' RACE with UMI labels. Reprocessing the 5' RACE reads, TCRdb reports a single entry for every CDR3 protein and omits DNA. The specimen's table records some 130,000 distinct CDR3 sequences. Their recognized antigens are unknown. Sample: naive CXCR3+ CD8+ T cells from blood. Described subset: CD45RO-CCR7+CD27+CD95- naive CD8+ T cells expressing CXCR3 (TNR3+). Source of these receptors: a human donor in good health. Some clones in this sample may be carry-over from other donors' samples.

This rearrangement joins TRBV25-1 to TRBJ2-7. CDR1 is MGHDK, CDR2 SYGVNS, per germline. This CDR3 is 15 amino acids long. The CDR3 sequence is CASSDFLGDSYEQYF.

The J gene is TRBJ2-7, the V gene TRBV5-4; there is no DNA to check the TCRdb D call of TRBD2. This CDR3 is built from 14 residues. Germline V gene lookup returns CDR1 SGHNT and CDR2 YYREEE (reference sequence). CDR3 protein: CASSGGLASYEQYF.

The genes are TRBV7-9 and TRBJ2-3; TCRdb indicates TRBD2, and absent DNA this call remains unverified. The V gene's germline CDR1 is SEHNR and CDR2 FQNEAQ (reference sequence). The CDR3 is 15 amino acids. CDR3 protein: CASSHSRESTDTQYF.

CDR3 sequence reads: CASSSADGLYEQYF. The rearrangement links TRBV7-2 to TRBJ2-7. This CDR3 contains 14 residues. Germline V gives CDR1 SGHTA, CDR2 FQGNSA. Full variable domain (remainder filled in from reference TRBV7-2 and TRBJ2-7): GAGVSQSPSNKVTEKGKDVELRCDPISGHTALYWYRQSLGQGLEFLIYFQGNSAPDKSGLPSDRFSAERTGGSVSTLTIQRTQQEDSAVYLCASSSADGLYEQYFGPGTRLTVT.

This chain uses TRBV7-9 with TRBJ1-5. The CDR3 is 13 residues long. The germline V gene encodes CDR1 SEHNR and CDR2 FQNEAQ (reference sequence). Here the CDR3 reads CASSSRSNQPQHF. The full variable domain, completed using reference TRBV7-9 and TRBJ1-5, is DTGVSQNPRHKITKRGQNVTFRCDPISEHNRLYWYRQTLGQGPEFLTYFQNEAQLEKSRLLSDRFSAERPKGSFSTLEIQRTEQGDSAMYLCASSSRSNQPQHFGDGTRLSIL.

The rearrangement uses TRBV7-2 and TRBJ2-1; no DNA is available, so the TRBD2 call from TCRdb remains unchecked. Germline assignment: CDR1 SGHTA and CDR2 FQGNSA. This CDR3 comprises 15 residues. The CDR3 protein is CASSLYGEAYNEQFF.

This rearrangement joins TRBV29-1 to TRBJ2-2. This CDR3 comprises 12 residues. Germline CDR1 reads SQVTM; CDR2 reads ANQGSEA. The CDR3 reads CSVVQDTGELFF.

The chain uses TRBV4-1 and TRBJ2-1; TCRdb names TRBD1, which stays unverified in the absence of DNA. In germline, CDR1 is MGHRA, CDR2 YSYEKL. CDR3 length equals 16 residues. CDR3 region: CASSQARGWVDNEQFF.

This chain uses TRBV4-3 with TRBJ2-3. This CDR3 region has 16 residues. CDR1 LGHNA and CDR2 YSLEER come from the germline V gene. The CDR3 region is CASSQDSTLYTDTQYF.

The genes are TRBV28 and TRBJ2-1; the TCRdb D gene call, TRBD2, has no DNA to confirm it. Germline V lookup: CDR1 MDHEN, CDR2 SYDVKM. The CDR3 contains 19 residues. The chain's CDR3 is CASQSYRQLAGGPGNEQFF.

The chain combines TRBV2 with TRBJ2-7. The CDR3 sequence is 14 residues long. CDR1 is SNHLY, CDR2 FYNNEI, per germline. This CDR3 reads CASSEYRSTYEQYF.

The CDR3 sequence is CASSFGGGPETGELFF. V and J are TRBV27 and TRBJ2-2; absent DNA, TCRdb's TRBD2 call cannot be checked. From germline, CDR1 is MNHEY and CDR2 SMNVEV (reference sequence). The CDR3 loop spans 16 amino acids.